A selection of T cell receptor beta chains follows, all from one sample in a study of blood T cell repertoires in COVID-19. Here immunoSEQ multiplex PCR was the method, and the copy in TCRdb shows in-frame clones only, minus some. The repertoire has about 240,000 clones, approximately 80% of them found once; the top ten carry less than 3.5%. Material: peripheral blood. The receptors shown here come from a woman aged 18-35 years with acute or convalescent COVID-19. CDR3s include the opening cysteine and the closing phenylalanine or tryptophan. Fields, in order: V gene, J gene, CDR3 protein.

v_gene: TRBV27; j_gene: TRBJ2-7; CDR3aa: CASSLGHSSSYEQYF
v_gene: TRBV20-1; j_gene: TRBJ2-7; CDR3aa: CSAIESAYSYEQYF
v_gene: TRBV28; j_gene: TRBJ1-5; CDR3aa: CASRRTGGNQPQHF
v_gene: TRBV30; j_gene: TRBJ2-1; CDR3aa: CAWRLAGLRSFGQFF
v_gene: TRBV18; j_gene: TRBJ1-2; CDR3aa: CASSPGRNYGYTF
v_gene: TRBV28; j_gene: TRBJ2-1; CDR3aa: CASSPTGASYNEQFF
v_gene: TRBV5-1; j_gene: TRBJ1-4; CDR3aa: CASSLVGGGEKLFF
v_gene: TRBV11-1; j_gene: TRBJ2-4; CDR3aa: CASSATGGPNIQYF
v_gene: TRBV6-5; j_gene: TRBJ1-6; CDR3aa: CASGRDSIRSPLHF
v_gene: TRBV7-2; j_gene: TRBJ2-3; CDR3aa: CASSPVSADTQYF
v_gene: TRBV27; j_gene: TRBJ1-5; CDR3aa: CASSESGTGENQPQHF
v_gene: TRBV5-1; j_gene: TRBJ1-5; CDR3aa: CASSPGHVSNQPQHF
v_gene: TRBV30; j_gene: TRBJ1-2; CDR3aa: CAWSSTRAGDYGYTF
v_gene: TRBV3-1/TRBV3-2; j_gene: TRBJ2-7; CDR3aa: CASSQDQGPGYF
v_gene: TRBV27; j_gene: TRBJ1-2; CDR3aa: CASSDRGLGYTF
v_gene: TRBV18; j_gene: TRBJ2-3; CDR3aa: CASPERDTQYF
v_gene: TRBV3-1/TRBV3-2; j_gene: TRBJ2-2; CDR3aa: CASSQEPLAGVTGELFF
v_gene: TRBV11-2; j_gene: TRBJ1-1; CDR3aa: CASSPRDRNTEAFF
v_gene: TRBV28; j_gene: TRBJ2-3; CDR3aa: CASSSAVGLRLRTDTQYF
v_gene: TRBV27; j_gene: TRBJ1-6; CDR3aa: CASSLSGVGSYNSPLHF
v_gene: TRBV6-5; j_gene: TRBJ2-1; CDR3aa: CASSRGAEQFF
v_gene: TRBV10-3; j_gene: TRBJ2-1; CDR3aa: CAIGADSSYNEQFF
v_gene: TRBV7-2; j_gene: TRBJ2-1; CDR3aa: CASSLAPGTGINEQFF
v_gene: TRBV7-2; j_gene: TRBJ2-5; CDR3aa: CASSLGSGLETQYF
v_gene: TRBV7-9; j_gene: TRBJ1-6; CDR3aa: CASSLDGEPSSPLHF
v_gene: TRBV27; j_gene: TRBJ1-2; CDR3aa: CASSSRPVAAGGYTF
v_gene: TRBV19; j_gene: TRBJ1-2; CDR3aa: CASTRRGQDYGYTF
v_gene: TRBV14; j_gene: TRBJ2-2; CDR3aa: CASSPTGNTGELFF